The next 20 T cell receptor beta chains were all read from a single sample in a study of CD8+ T cells in alopecia areata. As the sequencing template, cDNA was produced by extracting RNA and reverse transcribing it. This table comes from immunoSEQ multiplex PCR, and its TCRdb copy is limited to in-frame clones, with some not included. This sample yields about 140,000 clones, of which about 88% are seen a single time; approximately 13% belongs to the top ten. As to treatment: oral pan-JAK inhibitor, 5-10 mg twice daily. Sequencing was performed on CD8+ T cells sorted from blood, taken at week 4, from a patient treated with tofacitinib. These receptors originate from a human donor with alopecia areata.

The rearrangement uses TRBV7-9 and TRBJ2-1; D gene unclear. The CDR3 length is 8 residues. Per the germline V gene, CDR1 is SEHNR and CDR2 is FQNEAQ (reference sequence). Trimming stripped 7 bases from V and 8 bases from J, with 0 bases between. This CDR3 reads CASNEQFF. CDR3 bases: TGTGCCAGCAATGAGCAGTTCTTC.

The J gene is TRBJ2-7, the V gene TRBV13; TRBD1 agrees at 8 bases. The CDR3 spans 14 residues. Unmatched junction bases numbered 4, after V lost 6 bases and J lost 0 bases. Germline CDR1 reads PRHDT; CDR2 reads FYEKMQ (reference sequence). The CDR3 here is CASSHGQGSYEQYF. In DNA, the CDR3 is TGTGCCAGCAGTCACGGACAGGGCTCCTACGAGCAGTACTTC.

This clone was detected once. The V and J genes are TRBV19 and TRBJ1-1; D gene ambiguous. Between the trimmed V and J ends, which lost 3 bases and 4 bases, there was a span of 12 bases. The CDR3 loop spans 14 amino acids. Germline V gene lookup returns CDR1 LNHDA and CDR2 SQIVND (reference sequence). CDR3 bases: TGTGCCAGTAGTATCGGGAGAGTGGGCACTGAAGCTTTCTTT. It encodes CASSIGRVGTEAFF.

The CDR3 is CASSLARELSVLEQYF. The CDR3 DNA sequence: TGTGCCAGCAGCTTAGCGCGGGAACTGAGCGTCCTCGAGCAGTACTTC. The V call is TRBV11-1, the J call TRBJ2-7; tentative D call: TRBD2 (6 bases). V gave up 0 bases and J gave up 6 bases, with 18 bases separating them. CDR3 size: 16 residues. CDR1 is SGHAT and CDR2 is FQDESV in the germline V gene (reference sequence).

The CDR3 sequence: CASSSHRGGETQYF. CDR3 DNA sequence: TGTGCCAGCAGTTCCCACAGGGGGGGAGAGACCCAGTACTTC. The chain couples TRBV27 to TRBJ2-5, with D possibly TRBD1 on 8 matching bases. This CDR3 is 14 amino acids long. CDR1 and CDR2 from the germline V gene are MNHEY and SMNVEV (reference sequence). V was trimmed by 4 bases and J by 4 bases, leaving 13 bases between them.

The chain links TRBV29-1 to TRBJ1-1; D remains ambiguous. Germline values: CDR1 SQVTM, CDR2 ANQGSEA. The CDR3 has 13 residues. V shed 0 bases and J shed 4 bases, with 9 bases lying between them. The CDR3 sequence is CSVEDALSTEAFF. The CDR3 DNA is TGCAGCGTTGAAGACGCTTTGTCCACTGAAGCTTTCTTT.

This chain uses TRBV7-9 with TRBJ2-3; TRBD1 agrees at 10 bases. The V gene end was trimmed by 5 bases and the J gene end by 5 bases; junction bases not matched to a gene: 7. Germline V gene lookup returns CDR1 SEHNR and CDR2 FQNEAQ (reference sequence). CDR3 length: 15 amino acids. CDR3 nucleotides: TGTGCCAGCAGCCCAGTACGGACAGGGGGAGATACGCAGTATTTT. Translation: CASSPVRTGGDTQYF.

The genes are TRBV4-1 and TRBJ2-7, with 11 positions matching TRBD1. The CDR3 spans 15 residues. Trimming took 1 base from V and 3 from J; bases not matched to a gene: 2. Germline V CDR1 and CDR2: MGHRA, YSYEKL. CDR3 nucleotides: TGCGCCAGCAGCCAAGCCGGGACAGGGGGCTACGAGCAGTACTTC. It specifies CASSQAGTGGYEQYF.

The chain links TRBV5-1 to TRBJ1-2, with D perhaps TRBD1 (5 bases). Trimming removed 7 bases from V and 3 bases from J, with 19 bases in between. The V gene's germline CDR1 is SGHRS and CDR2 YFSETQ. This CDR3 is 15 amino acids long. Here the CDR3 DNA reads TGCGCCAGCCGCGAGAGTTGGGGGTCGGACTATGGCTACACCTTC. This translates into CASRESWGSDYGYTF.

This chain uses TRBV5-6 with TRBJ2-7; possibly TRBD2 for D (6 bases). V lost 4 bases to trimming and J lost 4 bases, with 12 bases between them. The CDR3 is made up of 13 amino acids. The germline V gene encodes CDR1 SGHDT and CDR2 YYEEEE. In DNA form, the CDR3 reads TGTGCCAGCAGCCGGGACTTAGCATACGAGCAGTACTTC. Its translation is CASSRDLAYEQYF.

The rearrangement joins TRBV5-1 to TRBJ2-3; D is possibly TRBD2 (5 bases). Germline loops: CDR1 SGHRS, CDR2 YFSETQ. V lost 1 base and J 0 bases, leaving 12 bases between the germline ends. The length of the CDR3 is 16 residues. CDR3 sequence: CASSLSMSGSTDTQYF. DNA for the CDR3: TGCGCCAGCAGCTTGAGTATGAGCGGAAGCACAGATACGCAGTATTTT.

This chain connects TRBV13 to TRBJ2-2; 8 bases agree with TRBD1. The length of the CDR3 is 16 residues. The germline V gene has CDR1 PRHDT and CDR2 FYEKMQ (reference sequence). Trimming took 2 bases from V and 6 from J; bases not matched to a gene: 8. The CDR3 coding sequence is TGTGCCAGCAGCTTACCACCAGGGGGCTCGGCCGGGGAGCTGTTTTTT. Its translation is CASSLPPGGSAGELFF.

This clone occurred a few times. V is TRBV29-1 and J is TRBJ2-1; D may correspond to TRBD1 or TRBD2 (6 bases each). V lost 6 bases and J 7 bases, leaving 13 bases between the germline ends. Germline CDR1 is SQVTM and CDR2 is ANQGSEA. This CDR3 comprises 12 residues. CDR3 loop: CSVPWGANEQFF. The DNA for the CDR3 is TGCAGCGTCCCCTGGGGGGCAAATGAGCAGTTCTTC.

This clone is a singleton in its sample. The V call is TRBV4-1, the J call TRBJ2-1; D is undetermined. CDR3 size: 13 residues. V dropped 0 bases and J dropped 9 bases, with 9 bases sitting between them. Germline-derived CDR1 and CDR2 are MGHRA and YSYEKL. The CDR3 region has the DNA TGCGCCAGCAGCCAAGATGCGGTGAGTGAGCAGTTCTTC. Translation: CASSQDAVSEQFF.

V is TRBV2 and J is TRBJ2-3; D is perhaps TRBD2 (6 bases). V shed 4 bases and J shed 2 bases, with 13 bases lying between them. Germline CDR1 and CDR2: SNHLY and FYNNEI. CDR3 length: 15 amino acids. The CDR3 loop is CASSGGTSPTDTQYF. In DNA form, the CDR3 reads TGTGCCAGCAGTGGCGGGACCTCTCCCACAGATACGCAGTATTTT.

The rearrangement links TRBV5-1 to TRBJ2-1, with TRBD2 matching 11 bases. With V trimmed by 4 bases and J by 5 bases, 2 bases remained unmatched. Germline V gives CDR1 SGHRS, CDR2 YFSETQ. The CDR3 runs 14 residues. CDR3 residues: CASSETSGNNEQFF. The CDR3 DNA is TGCGCCAGCAGCGAGACTAGCGGGAACAATGAGCAGTTCTTC.

J is TRBJ1-1 and V is TRBV5-1, with TRBD1 identical over 12 bases. The V gene's germline CDR1 is SGHRS and CDR2 YFSETQ. Trimming cost V 4 bases and J 7 bases; bases outside gene matches: 11. CDR3 length: 16 residues. The CDR3 DNA is TGCGCCAGCAGCGGCCGGGACAGGGGGCGGTCAGGTGAAGCTTTCTTT. This gives the protein CASSGRDRGRSGEAFF.

The gene calls are TRBV9 and TRBJ2-7, with a possible D match to TRBD2 (7 bases). V shed 2 bases and J shed 5 bases, with 20 bases lying between them. The germline V gene has CDR1 SGDLS and CDR2 YYNGEE. The CDR3 contains 16 residues. CDR3 in DNA: TGTGCCAGCAGCGTGACAAGGGGGACTACGCTTAACGAGCAGTACTTC. This codes for CASSVTRGTTLNEQYF.

In this sample, this clone turned up a few times. The chain is built from TRBV30 and TRBJ2-1; a weak D match, TRBD2 (6 bases). This CDR3 spans 16 amino acids. Deletions cut 2 bases from V and 4 bases from J, with 18 bases between. Germline V CDR1 and CDR2: GTSNPN, SVGIG (reference sequence). CDR3 loop: CAWSPARGLFYNEQFF. CDR3 coding DNA: TGTGCCTGGAGTCCAGCTCGGGGACTCTTTTACAATGAGCAGTTCTTC.

The V call is TRBV13, the J call TRBJ1-1; D may be TRBD1 (5 bases). This CDR3 is 15 amino acids long. CDR1 PRHDT and CDR2 FYEKMQ come from the germline V gene (reference sequence). The germline V and J ends were trimmed by 2 bases and 5 bases, with 15 bases remaining between them. The CDR3 coding sequence is TGTGCCAGCAGCTTATTTTCGGCGGGGGGGACTGAAGCTTTCTTT. It is translated as CASSLFSAGGTEAFF.